This TCR beta chain comes out of a study of blood T cell repertoires in COVID-19 (dated by TCRdb to between 2020 and 2021). With regard to the full study: Samples from collaborators originated in the United States, Italy and Spain and spanned both the acute and convalescent phases of COVID-19. The material from the prospective study consisted of cDNA or gDNA derived from T cells, B-cell-depleted T cells, or PBMCs. Deeply sampled blood TCRbeta repertoires from subjects exposed to, actively infected with, or recovered from COVID-19 were included in the dataset. A freely available public database, intended as a resource for researchers studying the immune response to SARS-CoV-2, is where the repertoires were released. The samples were drawn from the first 160 participants of the ongoing ImmuneRACE study and from 1,254 subjects provided by 6 global collaborators. A de-identified subject ID, COVID-19 status, age in years and sex were almost always included in the sample metadata. Where available, HLA class I and class II types were obtained from metadata supplied by the sample provider rather than from assay-based typing.

Broad study findings and their caveats: How much clinical and demographic metadata was included differed by source and by participant, and the metadata was provided uncurated.

The immunoSEQ Assay, a bias-controlled multiplex PCR, was used to amplify TCRbeta CDR3 regions from genomic DNA. The original methods were these. The number of nucleated cells in each sample was estimated by amplification of reference gene primers within the assay. To quantify the absolute abundance of each unique TCRbeta CDR3 rearrangement, sequence reads were collapsed and filtered. Productive Simpson clonality was computed per sample as the square root of Simpson's diversity index over productive rearrangements. Not all clones reach the TCRdb copy of this immuneACCESS table, which keeps in-frame sequences only. Checked studies attribute under half of the gap to unresolved V genes and leave the rest unexplained. The DNA was the basis for D and trimming; V, J and clone size are from that table. A total of 65,000 to 95,000 clones appear in this sample, approximately 90% of them only once. The top ten hold approximately 4.2% of the sample.

The junction shows trimming of 6 bases on V and 7 bases on J, and the gene matches do not reach 8 bases of it. The germline V gene (reference sequence) sets CDR1 to MNHEY and CDR2 to SMNVEV. Reading from cysteine to phenylalanine, the CDR3 counts 15 amino acids. Only the CDR3 DNA is retained, 45 bases long and in frame from the first base. Notes on this clone: It has no known antigen specificity. Base qualities are missing; no much larger clone stands one base away.

The collaborating institutions used their own protocols to collect whole blood in K2EDTA tubes. For TCRbeta analysis, collaborators shipped samples as frozen whole blood, isolated PBMCs, or DNA extracted from either of those sample types. Rearrangement joined TRBV27 to TRBJ2-1, with 11 junctional bases fitting TRBD1. The material sequenced was peripheral blood. The source is a man between 45 and 60 years old with active COVID-19. This receptor carries the CDR3 CASRWGTGGLNEQFF. The DNA sequence follows: TGTGCCAGCAGATGGGGGACAGGGGGGTTAAATGAGCAGTTCTTC.